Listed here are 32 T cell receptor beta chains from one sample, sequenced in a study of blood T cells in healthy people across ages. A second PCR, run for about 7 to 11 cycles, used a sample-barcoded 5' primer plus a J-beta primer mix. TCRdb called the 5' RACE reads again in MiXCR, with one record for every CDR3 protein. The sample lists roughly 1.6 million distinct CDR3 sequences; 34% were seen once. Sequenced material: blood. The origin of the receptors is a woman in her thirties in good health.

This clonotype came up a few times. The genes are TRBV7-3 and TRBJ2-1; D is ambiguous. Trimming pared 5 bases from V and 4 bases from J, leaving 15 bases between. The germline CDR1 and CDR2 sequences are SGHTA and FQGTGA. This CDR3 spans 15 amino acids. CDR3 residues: CASSPSPKEYNEQFF. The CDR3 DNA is TGTGCCAGCAGCCCCTCCCCGAAAGAATACAATGAGCAGTTCTTC.

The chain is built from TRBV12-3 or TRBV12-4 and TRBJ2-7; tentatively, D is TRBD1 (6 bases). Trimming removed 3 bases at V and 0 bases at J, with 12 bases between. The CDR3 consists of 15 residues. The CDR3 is CASSLTGAISYEQYF. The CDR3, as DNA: TGTGCCAGCAGTTTGACAGGTGCTATCTCCTACGAGCAGTACTTC.

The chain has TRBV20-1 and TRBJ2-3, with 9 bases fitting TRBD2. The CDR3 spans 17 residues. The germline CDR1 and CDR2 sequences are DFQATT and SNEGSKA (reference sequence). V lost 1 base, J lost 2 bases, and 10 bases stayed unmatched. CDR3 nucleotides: TGCAGTGCTAGAGGACTTGGACTAGCGACGACCACAGATACGCAGTATTTT. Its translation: CSARGLGLATTTDTQYF.

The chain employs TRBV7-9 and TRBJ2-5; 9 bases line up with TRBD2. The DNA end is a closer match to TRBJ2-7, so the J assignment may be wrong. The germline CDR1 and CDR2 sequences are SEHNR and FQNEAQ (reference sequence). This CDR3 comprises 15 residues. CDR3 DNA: TGTGCCAGCAGCTTAGGAGCGGGAGGAACCAACGAGCAGTACTTC. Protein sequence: CASSLGAGGTNEQYF.

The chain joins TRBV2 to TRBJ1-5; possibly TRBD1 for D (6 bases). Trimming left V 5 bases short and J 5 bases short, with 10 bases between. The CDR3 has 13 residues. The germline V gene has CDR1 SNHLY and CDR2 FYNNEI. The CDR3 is CASSRTADQPQHF. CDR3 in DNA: TGTGCCAGCAGTAGGACAGCTGATCAGCCCCAGCATTTT.

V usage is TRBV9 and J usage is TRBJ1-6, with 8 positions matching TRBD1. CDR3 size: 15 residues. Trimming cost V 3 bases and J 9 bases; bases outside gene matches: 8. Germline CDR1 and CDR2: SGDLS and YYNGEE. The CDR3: CASSDGQGLISPLHF. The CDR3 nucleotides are TGTGCCAGCAGCGACGGACAGGGTTTGATTTCACCCCTCCACTTT. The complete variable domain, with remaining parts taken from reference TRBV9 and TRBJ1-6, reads DSGVTQTPKHLITATGQRVTLRCSPRSGDLSVYWYQQSLDQGLQFLIQYYNGEERAKGNILERFSAQQFPDLHSELNLSSLELGDSALYFCASSDGQGLISPLHFGNGTRLTVT.

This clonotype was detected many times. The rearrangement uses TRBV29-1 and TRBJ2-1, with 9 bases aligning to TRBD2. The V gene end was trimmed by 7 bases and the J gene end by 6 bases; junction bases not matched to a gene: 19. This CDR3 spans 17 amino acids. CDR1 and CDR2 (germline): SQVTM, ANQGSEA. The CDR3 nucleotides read TGCAGCGGGGTCGTGGCTAGCGGGGTATCAACGGGCAATGAGCAGTTCTTC. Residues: CSGVVASGVSTGNEQFF.

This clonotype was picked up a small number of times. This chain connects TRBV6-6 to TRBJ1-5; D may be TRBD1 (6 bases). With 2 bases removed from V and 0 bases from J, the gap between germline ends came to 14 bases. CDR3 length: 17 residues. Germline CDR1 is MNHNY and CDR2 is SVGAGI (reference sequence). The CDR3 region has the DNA TGTGCCAGCAGTTACCAGGGGATGGCCTATAGCAATCAGCCCCAGCATTTT. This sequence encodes CASSYQGMAYSNQPQHF.

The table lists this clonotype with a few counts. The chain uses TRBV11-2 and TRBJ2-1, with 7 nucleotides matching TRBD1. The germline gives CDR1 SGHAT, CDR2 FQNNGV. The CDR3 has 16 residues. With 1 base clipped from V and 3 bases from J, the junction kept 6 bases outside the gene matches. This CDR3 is CASSLAVGQIYNEQFF. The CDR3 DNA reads TGTGCCAGCAGCTTAGCGGTGGGACAGATCTACAATGAGCAGTTCTTC.

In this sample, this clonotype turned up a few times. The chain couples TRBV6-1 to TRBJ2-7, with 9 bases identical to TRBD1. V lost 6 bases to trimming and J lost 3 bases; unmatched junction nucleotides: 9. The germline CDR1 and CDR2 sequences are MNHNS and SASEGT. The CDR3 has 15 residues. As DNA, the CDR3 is TGTGCCAGCAGGGCGAGGACAGGGGATGGCTACGAGCAGTACTTC. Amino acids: CASRARTGDGYEQYF.

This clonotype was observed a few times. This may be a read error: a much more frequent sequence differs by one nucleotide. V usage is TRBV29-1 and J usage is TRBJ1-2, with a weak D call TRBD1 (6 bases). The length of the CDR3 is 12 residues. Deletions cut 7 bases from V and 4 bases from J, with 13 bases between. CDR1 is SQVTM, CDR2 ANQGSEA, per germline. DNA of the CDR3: TGCAGCGGTAGCACAGGGTTCTATGGCTACACCTTC. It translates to CSGSTGFYGYTF.

As DNA, the CDR3 is TGCAGCATTGTTTCGGACGAGCAGTACTTC. Protein product: CSIVSDEQYF. V and J are TRBV29-1 and TRBJ2-7; D unresolved. V was pared by 8 bases and J by 5 bases, with 10 bases between. Germline V CDR1 and CDR2: SQVTM, ANQGSEA. This CDR3 has 10 residues.

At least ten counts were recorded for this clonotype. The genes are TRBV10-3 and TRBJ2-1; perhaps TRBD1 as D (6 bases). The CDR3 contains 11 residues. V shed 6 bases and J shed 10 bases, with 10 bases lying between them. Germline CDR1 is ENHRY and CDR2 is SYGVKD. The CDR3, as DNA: TGTGCCATCAGAACAGGGAACGAGCAGTTCTTC. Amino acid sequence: CAIRTGNEQFF.

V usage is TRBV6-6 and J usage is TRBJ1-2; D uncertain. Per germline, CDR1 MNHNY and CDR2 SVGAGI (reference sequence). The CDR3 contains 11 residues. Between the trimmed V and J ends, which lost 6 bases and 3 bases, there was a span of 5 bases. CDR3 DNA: TGTGCCAGCAGGCTTGACTATGGCTACACCTTC. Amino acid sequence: CASRLDYGYTF.

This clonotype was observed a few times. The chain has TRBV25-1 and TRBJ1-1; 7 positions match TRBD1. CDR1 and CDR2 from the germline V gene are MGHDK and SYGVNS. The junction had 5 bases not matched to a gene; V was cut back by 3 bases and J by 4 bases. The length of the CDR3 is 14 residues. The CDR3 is CASSDGRGTTEAFF. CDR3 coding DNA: TGTGCCAGCAGTGACGGCAGGGGGACCACTGAAGCTTTCTTT.

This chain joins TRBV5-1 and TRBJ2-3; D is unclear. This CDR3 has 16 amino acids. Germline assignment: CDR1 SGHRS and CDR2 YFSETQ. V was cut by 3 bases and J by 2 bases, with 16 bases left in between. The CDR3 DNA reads TGCGCCAGCAGCTCCGGGCTTACCTTGAACACAGATACGCAGTATTTT. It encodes CASSSGLTLNTDTQYF.

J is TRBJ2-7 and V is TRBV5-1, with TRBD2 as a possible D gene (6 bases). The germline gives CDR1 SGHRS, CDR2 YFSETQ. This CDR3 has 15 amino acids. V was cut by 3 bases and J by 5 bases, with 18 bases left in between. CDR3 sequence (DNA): TGCGCCAGCAGCTCCATACTGGAGGGAGTAGACGAGCAGTACTTC. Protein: CASSSILEGVDEQYF. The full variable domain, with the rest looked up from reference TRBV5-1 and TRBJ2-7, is KAGVTQTPRYLIKTRGQQVTLSCSPISGHRSVSWYQQTPGQGLQFLFEYFSETQRNKGNFPGRFSGRQFSNSRSEMNVSTLELGDSALYLCASSSILEGVDEQYFGPGTRLTVT.

The CDR3: CSARVGGSEQFF. DNA for the CDR3: TGCAGTGCTAGAGTAGGCGGGAGTGAGCAGTTCTTC. The rearrangement uses TRBV20-1 and TRBJ2-1; the match to TRBD2 covers 7 bases. The CDR3 length is 12 residues. Germline V gene data show CDR1 as DFQATT and CDR2 as SNEGSKA (reference sequence). V gave up 1 base and J gave up 9 bases; unmatched junction bases: 3.

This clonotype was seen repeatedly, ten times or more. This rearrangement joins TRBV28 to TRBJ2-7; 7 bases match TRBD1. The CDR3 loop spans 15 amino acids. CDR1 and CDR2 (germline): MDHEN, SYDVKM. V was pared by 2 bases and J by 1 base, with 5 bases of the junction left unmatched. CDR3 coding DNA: TGTGCCAGCAGTTTACCCGGGACAGCTTCCTACGAGCAGTACTTC. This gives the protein CASSLPGTASYEQYF. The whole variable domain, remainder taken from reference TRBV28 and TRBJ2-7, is DVKVTQSSRYLVKRTGEKVFLECVQDMDHENMFWYRQDPGLGLRLIYFSYDVKMKEKGDIPEGYSVSREKKERFSLILESASTNQTSMYLCASSLPGTASYEQYFGPGTRLTVT.

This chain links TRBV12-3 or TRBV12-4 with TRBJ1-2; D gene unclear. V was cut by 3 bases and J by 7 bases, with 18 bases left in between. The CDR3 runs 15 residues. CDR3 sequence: CASSLVGWIQSGYTF. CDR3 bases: TGTGCCAGCAGTTTGGTAGGCTGGATCCAAAGTGGCTACACCTTC.

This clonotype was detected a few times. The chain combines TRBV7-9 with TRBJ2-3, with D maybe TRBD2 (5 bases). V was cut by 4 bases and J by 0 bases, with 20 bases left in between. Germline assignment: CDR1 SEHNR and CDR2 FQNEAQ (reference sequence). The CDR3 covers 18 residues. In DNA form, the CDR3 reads TGTGCCAGCAGCTCCGCCGGGTGGAGGAACTATAGCACAGATACGCAGTATTTT. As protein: CASSSAGWRNYSTDTQYF. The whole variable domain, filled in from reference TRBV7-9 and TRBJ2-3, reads DTGVSQNPRHKITKRGQNVTFRCDPISEHNRLYWYRQTLGQGPEFLTYFQNEAQLEKSRLLSDRFSAERPKGSFSTLEIQRTEQGDSAMYLCASSSAGWRNYSTDTQYFGPGTRLTVL.

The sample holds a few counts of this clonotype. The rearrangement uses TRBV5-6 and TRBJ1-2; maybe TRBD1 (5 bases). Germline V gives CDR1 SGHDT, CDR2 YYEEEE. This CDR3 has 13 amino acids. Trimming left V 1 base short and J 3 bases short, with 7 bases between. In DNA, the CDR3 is TGTGCCAGCAGCTTGCAGGGATACTATGGCTACACCTTC. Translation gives CASSLQGYYGYTF. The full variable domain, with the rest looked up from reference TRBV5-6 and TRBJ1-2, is DAGVTQSPTHLIKTRGQQVTLRCSPKSGHDTVSWYQQALGQGPQFIFQYYEEEERQRGNFPDRFSGHQFPNYSSELNVNALLLGDSALYLCASSLQGYYGYTFGSGTRLTVV.

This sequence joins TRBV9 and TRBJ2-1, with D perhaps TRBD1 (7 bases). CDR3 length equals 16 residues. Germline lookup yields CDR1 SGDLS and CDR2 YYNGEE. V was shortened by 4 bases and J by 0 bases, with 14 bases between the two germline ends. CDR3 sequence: CASSTRQGGSYNEQFF. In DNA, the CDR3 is TGTGCCAGCAGCACCCGACAGGGAGGCTCCTACAATGAGCAGTTCTTC.

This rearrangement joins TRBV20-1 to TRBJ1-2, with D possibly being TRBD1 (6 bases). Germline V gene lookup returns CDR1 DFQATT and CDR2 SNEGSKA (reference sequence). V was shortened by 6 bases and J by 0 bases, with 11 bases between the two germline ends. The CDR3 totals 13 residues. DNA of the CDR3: TGCAGTGCCCTGGACAGCACTAACTATGGCTACACCTTC. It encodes CSALDSTNYGYTF.

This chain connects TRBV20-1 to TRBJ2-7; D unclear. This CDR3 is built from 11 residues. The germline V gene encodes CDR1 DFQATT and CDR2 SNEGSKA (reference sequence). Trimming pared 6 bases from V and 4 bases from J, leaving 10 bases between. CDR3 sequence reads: CSAPKNYEQYF. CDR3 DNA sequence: TGCAGTGCCCCAAAGAATTACGAGCAGTACTTC.

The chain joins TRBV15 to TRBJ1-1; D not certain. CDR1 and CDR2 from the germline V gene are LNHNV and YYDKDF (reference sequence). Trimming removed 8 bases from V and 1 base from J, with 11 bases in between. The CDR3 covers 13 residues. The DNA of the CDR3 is TGTGCCACCGGGTTGGGAGGGAACACTGAAGCTTTCTTT. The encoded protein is CATGLGGNTEAFF.

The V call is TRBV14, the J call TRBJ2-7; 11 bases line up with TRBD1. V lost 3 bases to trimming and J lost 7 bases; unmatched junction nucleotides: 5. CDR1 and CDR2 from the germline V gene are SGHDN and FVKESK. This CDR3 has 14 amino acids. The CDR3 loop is CASSQRTGGREQYF. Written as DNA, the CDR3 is TGTGCCAGCAGCCAGAGGACAGGGGGCCGGGAGCAGTACTTC.

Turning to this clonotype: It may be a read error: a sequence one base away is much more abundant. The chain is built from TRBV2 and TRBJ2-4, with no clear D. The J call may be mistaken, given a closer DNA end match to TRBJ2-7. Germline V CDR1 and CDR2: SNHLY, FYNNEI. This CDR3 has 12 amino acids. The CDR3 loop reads CASSDRNYEQYF. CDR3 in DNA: TGTGCCAGCAGTGACAGGAACTACGAGCAGTACTTC.

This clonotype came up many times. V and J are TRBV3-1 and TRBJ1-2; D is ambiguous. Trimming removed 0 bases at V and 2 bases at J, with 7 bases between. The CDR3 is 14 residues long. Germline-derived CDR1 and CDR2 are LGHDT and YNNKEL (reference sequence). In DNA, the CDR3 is TGTGCCAGCAGCCAAGAATCAGGAAACTATGGCTACACCTTC. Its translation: CASSQESGNYGYTF.

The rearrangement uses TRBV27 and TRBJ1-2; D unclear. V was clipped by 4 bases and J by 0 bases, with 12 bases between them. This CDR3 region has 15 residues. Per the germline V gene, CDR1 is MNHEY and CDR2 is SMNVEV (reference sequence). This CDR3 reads CASSSPYRANYGYTF. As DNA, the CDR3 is TGTGCCAGCAGTTCCCCATATCGAGCTAACTATGGCTACACCTTC.

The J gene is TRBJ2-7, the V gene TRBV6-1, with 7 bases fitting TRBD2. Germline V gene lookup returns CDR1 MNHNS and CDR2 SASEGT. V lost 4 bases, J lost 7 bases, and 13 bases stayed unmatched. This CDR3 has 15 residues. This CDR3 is CASSARDYLYNEQYF. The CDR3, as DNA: TGTGCCAGCAGTGCTCGGGACTACCTTTACAATGAGCAGTACTTC.

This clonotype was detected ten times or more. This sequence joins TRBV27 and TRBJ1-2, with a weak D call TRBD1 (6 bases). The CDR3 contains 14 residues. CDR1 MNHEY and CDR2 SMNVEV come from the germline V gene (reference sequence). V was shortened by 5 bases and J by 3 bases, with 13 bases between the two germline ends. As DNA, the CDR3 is TGTGCCAGCAGTGCCGCAGGACAGCACTATGGCTACACCTTC. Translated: CASSAAGQHYGYTF.